The 19 T cell receptor beta chains presented below share a single source sample, sequenced in a study of regulatory T cells in long-lasting Graves disease. Specified time point: newly diagnosed GD, antithyroid drugs for less than 3 months. Generation of the TCR library employed RNA extracted from PBMCs. HTBI primers from iRepertoire and Arm-PCR of CDR3 regions yielded the TCR beta libraries. In TCRdb, the multiplex PCR reads were re-called with MiXCR into one record per CDR3 protein. The table has about 500,000 distinct CDR3 sequences, about a sixth seen once. These same data were also listed under a study on T cells in Graves' hyperthyroidism and ophthalmopathy.

The specimen comprised peripheral blood mononuclear cells (PBMCs), sampled at new diagnosis, from a patient treated with antithyroid drugs. These receptors all stem from a man between 40 and 49 years old with Graves disease.

As regards this clonotype: A single base separates this from a much larger clone, so it may be a read error. The chain employs TRBV11-3 and TRBJ2-4; D is undetermined. The CDR3 sequence is 15 residues long. The germline CDR1 and CDR2 sequences are SGHNT and YENEEA. The V end was cut by 6 bases, the J end by 13 bases, with 25 bases between. This CDR3 reads CASRSRQSSYNEQYF. The CDR3 nucleotides are TGTGCCAGCAGATCTCGCCAAAGCTCCTACAATGAGCAGTACTTC.

This clonotype was observed a few times. This is likely a read error, given that the CDR3 carries no conserved phenylalanine or tryptophan at its end. The CDR3 loop reads CASSVRASGRGGTDTQYS. CDR3 coding DNA: TGTGCCAGCAGCGTGCGGGCTAGCGGGAGGGGGGGAACAGATACGCAGTATTCT. The chain combines TRBV5-6 with TRBJ2-3; 12 bases line up with TRBD2. Losses at the gene ends were 4 bases for V and 3 bases for J; bases not matched to a gene: 12. CDR3 size: 18 residues. Germline CDR1 reads SGHDT; CDR2 reads YYEEEE.

This clonotype was detected ten times or more. The rearrangement uses TRBV28 and TRBJ2-7; maybe TRBD2 (5 bases). There are 15 residues in the CDR3. Germline CDR1 and CDR2: MDHEN and SYDVKM. V lost 3 bases and J lost 2, with 14 bases in between. The CDR3 is CASSFLGVRTYEQYF. The CDR3 DNA sequence: TGTGCCAGCAGTTTTCTCGGGGTAAGGACCTACGAGCAGTACTTC.

J is TRBJ2-1 and V is TRBV20-1, with D possibly called TRBD1 or TRBD2 (5 bases each). The V end was cut by 0 bases, the J end by 5 bases, with 14 bases between. This CDR3 has 15 residues. Germline V lookup: CDR1 DFQATT, CDR2 SNEGSKA (reference sequence). The CDR3 sequence: CSARDRQGVDNEQFF. The DNA of the CDR3 is TGCAGTGCTAGAGATAGGCAGGGAGTCGACAATGAGCAGTTCTTC.

This clonotype was detected many times. This chain links TRBV29-1 with TRBJ2-1; D possibly uses TRBD1 or TRBD2 (6 bases each). Trimming stripped 7 bases from V and 2 bases from J, with 15 bases between. The CDR3 covers 14 residues. The germline V gene has CDR1 SQVTM and CDR2 ANQGSEA. CDR3 sequence (DNA): TGCAGCGGGTGGGGGGCTAGCACCTACAATGAGCAGTTCTTC. It specifies CSGWGASTYNEQFF.

This clonotype has just a few counts. The chain has TRBV6-1 and TRBJ2-3; 10 nucleotides match TRBD2. Looked up from germline, CDR1 is MNHNS and CDR2 is SASEGT. This CDR3 region has 15 residues. V lost 6 bases, J lost 4 bases, and 7 bases stayed unmatched. The chain's CDR3 is CASSRTSGVSDTQYF. CDR3 nucleotide sequence: TGTGCCAGCAGCCGGACTAGCGGTGTATCAGATACGCAGTATTTT.

There are a few counts of this clonotype. This clone may be a read error of a much larger clone one base away. The J gene is TRBJ2-7, the V gene TRBV20-1, with D possibly TRBD2 on 6 matching bases. Trimming cost V 7 bases and J 6 bases, with 13 bases left between them. The CDR3 loop spans 11 amino acids. Per the germline V gene, CDR1 is DFQATT and CDR2 is SNEGSKA (reference sequence). CDR3 sequence (DNA): TGCAGTGGCGGGATAGGGCGCGAGCAGTACTTC. Amino acids: CSGGIGREQYF.

This clonotype was recorded many times. CDR3 coding DNA: TGTGCCAGCACCCTGGGGGGACAAAGCGAGCAGTACTTC. Amino acid sequence: CASTLGGQSEQYF. V gene TRBV12-3 or TRBV12-4 combines with J gene TRBJ2-7; D might be TRBD1 or TRBD2, each matching 6 bases. The V end lost 7 bases, the J end lost 6 bases, and 16 bases lay between the germline ends. The CDR3 totals 13 residues.

This clonotype has just one count. A much larger clone is a single base away; this may be a read error. J is TRBJ2-1 and V is TRBV12-3 or TRBV12-4; 9 bases fit TRBD1. CDR3 length equals 15 residues. The DNA of the CDR3 is TGTGCCAGCAGTCTACCGGGACAGGGTGTACATGAGCAGCTCTTC. This translates into CASSLPGQGVHEQLF.

This clonotype was seen at least ten times. The chain employs TRBV30 and TRBJ1-5; D gene unclear. This CDR3 contains 13 residues. The V gene's germline CDR1 is GTSNPN and CDR2 SVGIG (reference sequence). In DNA, the CDR3 is TGTGCTGCAAGTGGGAGAGACAATCAGCCCCAGCATTTT. As protein: CAASGRDNQPQHF.

This chain uses TRBV12-5 with TRBJ2-3, with 7 bases matching TRBD2. Trimming took 7 bases from V and 3 from J; bases not matched to a gene: 10. The CDR3 sequence is 15 residues long. Germline V CDR1 and CDR2: LGHNT, FRNRAP. CDR3 amino acids: CASALGEGWTDTQYF. CDR3 sequence (DNA): TGTGCTAGTGCCTTGGGGGAGGGCTGGACAGATACGCAGTATTTT.

CDR3: CASSIGWRYNEQFF. The CDR3 nucleotides are TGTGCCAGTAGTATAGGATGGAGGTACAATGAGCAGTTCTTC. The V gene is TRBV19, the J gene TRBJ2-1, with a weak D call TRBD2 (5 bases). CDR3 length equals 14 residues. Germline V CDR1 and CDR2: LNHDA, SQIVND (reference sequence). Trimming removed 1 base at V and 4 bases at J, with 8 bases between.

This clonotype occurred many times. The chain carries TRBV20-1 and TRBJ1-1; 7 bases fit TRBD1. The CDR3 spans 13 residues. The J segment lost 8 bases and the V segment lost 0 bases, leaving 6 bases of the junction unmatched. Per germline, CDR1 DFQATT and CDR2 SNEGSKA (reference sequence). CDR3 in amino acids: CSARDTGVGEAFF. CDR3 sequence (DNA): TGCAGTGCTAGAGATACAGGGGTGGGGGAAGCTTTCTTT.

The chain couples TRBV7-9 to TRBJ2-2; unclear D gene. Trimming pared 1 base from V and 6 bases from J, leaving 12 bases between. This CDR3 comprises 15 residues. Germline V gene lookup returns CDR1 SEHNR and CDR2 FQNEAQ (reference sequence). The CDR3, as DNA: TGTGCCAGCAGCTTAGTTGGTGGAAGGGCCGGGGAGCTGTTTTTT. Its protein product is CASSLVGGRAGELFF.

This clonotype was seen many times. This chain links TRBV2 with TRBJ1-1; D is ambiguous. Germline CDR1 and CDR2: SNHLY and FYNNEI. The CDR3 extends over 13 amino acids. The ends were cut back, 7 bases at V and 1 base at J, with 10 bases in the middle. The CDR3 bases are TGTGCCAGCACCCCCAGGTGGAACACTGAAGCTTTCTTT. This encodes CASTPRWNTEAFF.

This clonotype appeared many times. V gene TRBV28 combines with J gene TRBJ2-7; D is perhaps TRBD1 (6 bases). There are 15 residues in the CDR3. Trimming removed 1 base at V and 0 bases at J, with 10 bases between. CDR1 MDHEN and CDR2 SYDVKM come from the germline V gene. CDR3 residues: CASSLFHRVSYEQYF. The CDR3, as DNA: TGTGCCAGCAGTTTATTTCACAGGGTCTCCTACGAGCAGTACTTC.

At least ten counts were recorded for this clonotype. V gene TRBV28 combines with J gene TRBJ2-7, with no clear D. Germline V lookup: CDR1 MDHEN, CDR2 SYDVKM. V was pared by 6 bases and J by 0 bases, with 9 bases between. CDR3 size: 13 residues. CDR3: CASSLGLSYEQYF. The DNA for the CDR3 is TGTGCCAGCAGCTTAGGGCTCTCCTACGAGCAGTACTTC.

This clonotype was counted many times. The rearrangement links TRBV6-5 to TRBJ2-7, with D perhaps TRBD2 (6 bases). This CDR3 spans 15 amino acids. Germline lookup yields CDR1 MNHEY and CDR2 SVGAGI. Trimming shortened V by 2 bases and J by 4 bases, and 15 bases separated the two germline ends. The CDR3 reads CASSYRGPGGYEQYF. CDR3 nucleotides: TGTGCCAGCAGTTACCGCGGGCCCGGAGGGTACGAGCAGTACTTC.

This clonotype was seen repeatedly, ten times or more. The chain recombines TRBV12-3 or TRBV12-4 with TRBJ2-1; D perhaps matches TRBD2 (5 bases). Trimming took 5 bases from V and 6 from J, leaving 11 bases between them. The CDR3 sequence is 13 residues long. CDR3 bases: TGTGCCAGCAGTCCACTAGTGCCCAATGAGCAGTTCTTC. Its translation is CASSPLVPNEQFF.